The source of this T cell receptor beta chain is a study of T cell responses to AZD1222 COVID-19 vaccine. General study points: At study baseline, merely several AZD1222 recipients were seropositive. Receipt of two AZD1222 doses was followed by a rise in Spike-specific TCR breadth and depth.

As to this clone: Its antigen is not identified.

The V and J ends lost 2 bases and 14 bases, in that order; junction bases with no gene match: 9. From germline, CDR1 is GTSNPN and CDR2 SVGIG (reference sequence). There are 13 residues in the CDR3. Profiling relied on immunoSEQ multiplex PCR, and the TCRdb table lists in-frame clones only, not all of them. The table includes around 100,000 clones, 70% to 90% detected once. Sequencing used peripheral blood, obtained 28 days after the second AZD1222 dose. This chain links TRBV30 with TRBJ1-6; 7 bases are shared with TRBD1. This clonotype originated in an adult who received the AZD1222 COVID-19 vaccine. In DNA, the CDR3 is TGTGCCTGGAGTACCTTTGACAGGGCGGCCCTCCACTTT. Translation: CAWSTFDRAALHF. Drawing the rest from reference TRBV30 and TRBJ1-6, the complete variable domain is SQTIHQWPATLVQPVGSPLSLECTVEGTSNPNLYWYRQAAGRGLQLLFYSVGIGQISSEVPQNLSASRPQDRQFILSSKKLLLSDSGFYLCAWSTFDRAALHFGNGTRLTVT.